This TCR beta chain is drawn from a study of cytomegalovirus exposure and HLA in healthy donors. Germline CDR1 reads SEHNR; CDR2 reads FQNEAQ (reference sequence). CDR3 size: 17 residues. The ends lost 5 bases at V and 12 bases at J; junction bases unmatched: 15. Study-wide results and caveats: Indistinguishable V segments such as TRBV6-2 and TRBV6-3 were excluded.

This clone has more than one count but fewer than ten. Its target is not known. The PCR used 60 Vbeta and 13 Jbeta primers. Sequencing used immunoSEQ multiplex PCR; TCRdb keeps in-frame clones, though not all of them. The data hold 65,000 to 85,000 clones, with 70% to 85% observed a single time. The gene calls are TRBV7-9 and TRBJ2-1, with 14 bases fitting TRBD2. Sequences were obtained from PBMCs. This receptor was taken from a man in his fifties or sixties in good health and CMV-seropositive. CDR3 DNA: TGTGCCAGCAGCCTTGGGACTAGCGGGAGCAGTGTCTCGGGGCAGTTCTTC. Translated: CASSLGTSGSSVSGQFF.